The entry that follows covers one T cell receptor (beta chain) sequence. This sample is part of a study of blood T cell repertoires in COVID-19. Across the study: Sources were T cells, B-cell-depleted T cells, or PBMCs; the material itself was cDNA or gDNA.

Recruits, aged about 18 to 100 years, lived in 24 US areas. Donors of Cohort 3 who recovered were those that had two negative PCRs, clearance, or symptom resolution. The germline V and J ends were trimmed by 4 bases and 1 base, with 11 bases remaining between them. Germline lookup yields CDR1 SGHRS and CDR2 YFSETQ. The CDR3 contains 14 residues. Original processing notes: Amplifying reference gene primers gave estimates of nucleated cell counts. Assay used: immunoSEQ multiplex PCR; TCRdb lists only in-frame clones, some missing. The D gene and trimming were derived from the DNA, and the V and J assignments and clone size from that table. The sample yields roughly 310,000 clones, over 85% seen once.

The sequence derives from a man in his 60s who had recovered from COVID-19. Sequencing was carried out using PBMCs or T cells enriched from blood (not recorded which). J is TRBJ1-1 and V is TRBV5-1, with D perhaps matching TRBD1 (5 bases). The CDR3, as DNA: TGCGCCAGCAGCCCGACAGCTTCGAACACTGAAGCTTTCTTT. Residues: CASSPTASNTEAFF.